The 27 T cell receptor beta chains below all came from one sample that was sequenced in a study of blood T cell repertoires in COVID-19. Measured with immunoSEQ multiplex PCR; TCRdb has only the in-frame clones, and not every one. The sample holds 200,000 to 250,000 clones, 82% seen once. What was sequenced was peripheral blood. All receptors derive from a woman at least 80 years old with acute or convalescent COVID-19.

This clone was detected once. The gene calls are TRBV28 and TRBJ2-7; 11 nucleotides agree with TRBD2. Germline V gene lookup returns CDR1 MDHEN and CDR2 SYDVKM. The CDR3 has 19 residues. V gave up 3 bases and J gave up 4 bases; unmatched junction bases: 17. In nucleotides, the CDR3 is TGTGCCAGCAGTTTCTGGGCTAGCGGGAGGAGGGGCTTAATTTACGAGCAGTACTTC. Amino acid sequence: CASSFWASGRRGLIYEQYF.

This chain links TRBV6-5 with TRBJ2-1; D call uncertain. The CDR3 is 13 amino acids. CDR1 and CDR2 from the germline V gene are MNHEY and SVGAGI. V was trimmed by 5 bases and J by 2 bases, leaving 7 bases between them. The CDR3 reads CASSPTTYNEQFF. The CDR3, as DNA: TGTGCCAGCAGTCCCACAACCTACAATGAGCAGTTCTTC.

As DNA, the CDR3 is TGTGCCAGCAGTTTTGGGCAGGTTGGCTACACCTTC. Translated, it gives CASSFGQVGYTF. The gene calls are TRBV6-2 or TRBV6-3 and TRBJ1-2; D unresolved. V was shortened by 4 bases and J by 7 bases, with 10 bases between the two germline ends. The CDR3 sequence is 12 residues long. The germline gives CDR1 MNHEY, CDR2 SVGEGT.

This clone has just one count. The chain links TRBV11-2 to TRBJ2-5; a possible D gene is TRBD1 (6 bases). This CDR3 comprises 15 residues. Germline-derived CDR1 and CDR2 are SGHAT and FQNNGV. V lost 3 bases and J 2 bases, leaving 13 bases between the germline ends. The CDR3 protein is CASSLRRTVQETQYF. CDR3 sequence (DNA): TGTGCCAGCAGCTTGCGAAGGACAGTTCAAGAGACCCAGTACTTC.

The genes are TRBV15 and TRBJ1-5; tentatively, D is TRBD1 (6 bases). V dropped 1 base and J dropped 4 bases, with 8 bases sitting between them. The CDR3 runs 14 residues. CDR1 is LNHNV and CDR2 is YYDKDF in the germline V gene (reference sequence). CDR3 in amino acids: CATSRGQDNQPQHF. The CDR3 bases are TGTGCCACCAGCAGAGGACAGGATAATCAGCCCCAGCATTTT. The whole variable domain, filled in from reference TRBV15 and TRBJ1-5, reads DAMVIQNPRYQVTQFGKPVTLSCSQTLNHNVMYWYQQKSSQAPKLLFHYYDKDFNNEADTPDNFQSRRPNTSFCFLDIRSPGLGDTAMYLCATSRGQDNQPQHFGDGTRLSIL.

The genes are TRBV5-4 and TRBJ2-7, with TRBD2 matching 8 bases. Germline trimming cut 3 bases from V and 2 bases from J; bases unmatched to any gene: 7. In germline, CDR1 is SGHNT, CDR2 YYREEE (reference sequence). The CDR3 is made up of 15 amino acids. CDR3 protein: CASSSGGGQTYEQYF. The CDR3 DNA reads as TGTGCCAGCAGCTCCGGGGGGGGACAAACCTACGAGCAGTACTTC.

This chain's CDR3 is CAWSEAGGRGQPQHF. The CDR3 DNA is TGTGCCTGGAGCGAGGCAGGGGGGCGAGGTCAGCCCCAGCATTTT. The V and J genes are TRBV30 and TRBJ1-5, with 7 positions matching TRBD1. This CDR3 has 15 residues. V shed 3 bases, J shed 6 bases, and the junction held 11 bases outside the gene matches. Germline-derived CDR1 and CDR2 are GTSNPN and SVGIG (reference sequence).

The chain links TRBV4-1 to TRBJ2-7, with D possibly matching TRBD1 (5 bases). CDR3 size: 15 residues. Per the germline V gene, CDR1 is MGHRA and CDR2 is YSYEKL. The V end was cut by 0 bases, the J end by 3 bases, with 12 bases between. CDR3 sequence: CASSQEGRANYEQYF. CDR3 in DNA: TGCGCCAGCAGCCAAGAGGGCAGGGCCAACTACGAGCAGTACTTC.

This chain uses TRBV7-6 with TRBJ2-1; a possible D gene is TRBD1 (6 bases). The V and J ends lost 5 bases and 5 bases respectively, with 19 bases between them. The CDR3 is 16 amino acids. In germline, CDR1 is SGHVS, CDR2 FNYEAQ. CDR3 nucleotide sequence: TGTGCCAGCAGCGGACAACAGGGAAGGTGGGACAATGAGCAGTTCTTC. Its translation: CASSGQQGRWDNEQFF.

V and J are TRBV2 and TRBJ2-7, with TRBD1 as a possible D gene (5 bases). The ends were cut back, 7 bases at V and 2 bases at J, with 12 bases in the middle. From germline, CDR1 is SNHLY and CDR2 FYNNEI. The CDR3 is 13 residues long. CDR3 coding DNA: TGTGCCAGCAAGGCGACAGCTACCTACGAGCAGTACTTC. Residues: CASKATATYEQYF.

This clone was found once. The rearrangement joins TRBV20-1 to TRBJ2-1; 14 bases agree with TRBD2. J gave up 7 bases and V 3 bases, and 11 bases lay outside the gene matches. The V gene's germline CDR1 is DFQATT and CDR2 SNEGSKA (reference sequence). This CDR3 spans 17 amino acids. DNA of the CDR3: TGCAGTGCTAGTAGATTCGGGACTAGCGGGAGTAGGAATGAGCAGTTCTTC. This encodes CSASRFGTSGSRNEQFF.

In regard to this clone: Distinct nucleotide sequences in the sample also encode this CDR3. This chain connects TRBV5-6 to TRBJ1-5; 11 positions match TRBD1. V dropped 2 bases and J dropped 4; count of bases not matched to a gene: 2. Germline lookup yields CDR1 SGHDT and CDR2 YYEEEE. This CDR3 is built from 15 residues. Here the CDR3 DNA reads TGTGCCAGCAGCTTCGGGACAGGGGGGAATCAGCCCCAGCATTTT. Residues: CASSFGTGGNQPQHF.

The chain couples TRBV11-2 to TRBJ2-1, with D uncertain. This CDR3 is built from 13 residues. V was cut by 0 bases and J by 4 bases, with 4 bases left in between. The germline V gene encodes CDR1 SGHAT and CDR2 FQNNGV. The CDR3 is CASSLEAYNEQFF. In DNA form, the CDR3 reads TGTGCCAGCAGCTTAGAAGCGTACAATGAGCAGTTCTTC.

The V and J genes are TRBV7-8 and TRBJ2-2; the match to TRBD2 covers 10 bases. Germline loops: CDR1 SGHVS, CDR2 FQNEAQ. This CDR3 region has 16 residues. With 2 bases clipped from V and 6 bases from J, the junction kept 6 bases outside the gene matches. The CDR3 DNA is TGTGCCAGCAGCTTAATTATAGCGGGAGGTTCCGGGGAGCTGTTTTTT. Translated, it gives CASSLIIAGGSGELFF.

The chain recombines TRBV19 with TRBJ1-2; TRBD1 is a possible D gene (5 bases). Germline V gene lookup returns CDR1 LNHDA and CDR2 SQIVND (reference sequence). This CDR3 has 12 amino acids. V was shortened by 3 bases and J by 9 bases, with 11 bases between the two germline ends. The CDR3 nucleotides read TGTGCCAGTAGTATCCAGGGTTACAGCTACACCTTC. Its translation: CASSIQGYSYTF.

CDR3 DNA: TGTGCCAGCAGTTACTGGGCAGCTAGCACAGATACGCAGTATTTT. Translated, it gives CASSYWAASTDTQYF. The J gene is TRBJ2-3, the V gene TRBV6-2 or TRBV6-3; unclear D gene. Per germline, CDR1 MNHEY and CDR2 SVGEGT. CDR3 size: 15 residues. V lost 1 base and J lost 0, with 8 bases in between.

The chain links TRBV5-1 to TRBJ1-6; the D gene is possibly TRBD1 (6 bases). The germline V gene has CDR1 SGHRS and CDR2 YFSETQ. The CDR3 loop spans 14 amino acids. Trimming stripped 0 bases from V and 6 bases from J, with 7 bases between. The CDR3 region has the DNA TGCGCCAGCAGCTTGGGGACAGTTAATTCACCCCTCCACTTT. Translating gives CASSLGTVNSPLHF.

V is TRBV3-1 (or the pseudogene TRBV3-2) and J is TRBJ2-5, with 10 bases identical to TRBD2. The CDR3 length is 16 residues. Germline CDR1 is LGHDT and CDR2 is YNNKEL (reference sequence). The V segment lost 2 bases and the J segment 7 bases; nucleotides outside the gene matches: 10. For the CDR3, the DNA is TGTGCCAGCAGCCAACGGCCTAGCGGGGGCGGGGTGACCCAGTACTTC. It is translated as CASSQRPSGGGVTQYF.

V usage is TRBV19 and J usage is TRBJ1-5, with 9 bases that match TRBD1. The CDR3 is 16 residues long. CDR1 LNHDA and CDR2 SQIVND come from the germline V gene (reference sequence). V was clipped by 1 base and J by 6 bases; unmatched bases: 7. This chain's CDR3 is CASSIAVGTGFQPQHF. The CDR3, as DNA: TGTGCCAGTAGTATAGCCGTCGGGACAGGGTTTCAGCCCCAGCATTTT.

The chain is built from TRBV27 and TRBJ1-5; 9 bases map to TRBD1. Germline CDR1 reads MNHEY; CDR2 reads SMNVEV (reference sequence). The CDR3 consists of 14 residues. J was trimmed by 7 bases and V by 8 bases; bases with no gene match: 9. The CDR3 sequence: CASGRDRASQPQHF. CDR3 bases: TGTGCCAGCGGAAGGGACAGGGCTAGCCAGCCCCAGCATTTT.

The chain combines TRBV15 with TRBJ2-3; 8 nucleotides line up with TRBD1. Germline V lookup: CDR1 LNHNV, CDR2 YYDKDF (reference sequence). The trim removed 5 bases at V and 1 base at J, leaving 5 bases unmatched. CDR3 length equals 15 residues. The CDR3 loop is CATSPRDRRTDTQYF. DNA for the CDR3: TGTGCCACCAGCCCTCGGGACAGGCGCACAGATACGCAGTATTTT.

This chain uses TRBV19 with TRBJ2-2, with 9 bases matching TRBD1. The CDR3 covers 16 residues. Germline CDR1 reads LNHDA; CDR2 reads SQIVND (reference sequence). Germline trimming cut 1 base from V and 6 bases from J; bases unmatched to any gene: 6. The chain's CDR3 is CASSIAGTGWAGELFF. In DNA form, the CDR3 reads TGTGCCAGTAGTATAGCGGGGACAGGGTGGGCCGGGGAGCTGTTTTTT.

This chain uses TRBV10-3 with TRBJ2-1, with D possibly being TRBD1 (5 bases). The CDR3 spans 15 residues. Germline lookup yields CDR1 ENHRY and CDR2 SYGVKD. V gave up 2 bases and J gave up 7 bases, with 15 bases separating them. CDR3: CAISEADQGRNEQFF. In DNA form, the CDR3 reads TGTGCCATCAGTGAGGCGGACCAGGGAAGGAATGAGCAGTTCTTC.

The chain joins TRBV5-5 to TRBJ2-7; 9 bases are shared with TRBD2. Germline-derived CDR1 and CDR2 are SGHKS and YYEKEE (reference sequence). The CDR3 runs 15 residues. J was trimmed by 3 bases and V by 4 bases; bases with no gene match: 8. CDR3 amino acids: CASSAFSGGDYEQYF. The CDR3 DNA reads as TGTGCCAGCAGCGCCTTTAGCGGGGGAGACTACGAGCAGTACTTC.

The CDR3 nucleotides are TGTGCCAGCCGCCCCGGGACAGGAACCACCGGGGAGCTGTTTTTT. Protein sequence: CASRPGTGTTGELFF. The chain uses TRBV9 and TRBJ2-2; the match to TRBD1 covers 8 bases. Losses at the gene ends were 7 bases for V and 4 bases for J; bases not matched to a gene: 9. Germline CDR1 SGDLS, CDR2 YYNGEE. The CDR3 is made up of 15 amino acids. Filled out from reference TRBV9 and TRBJ2-2, the complete variable domain reads DSGVTQTPKHLITATGQRVTLRCSPRSGDLSVYWYQQSLDQGLQFLIQYYNGEERAKGNILERFSAQQFPDLHSELNLSSLELGDSALYFCASRPGTGTTGELFFGEGSRLTVL.

The chain uses TRBV12-3 or TRBV12-4 and TRBJ1-1; 7 nucleotides match TRBD1. Trimming cost V 8 bases and J 8 bases; bases outside gene matches: 11. The length of the CDR3 is 13 residues. The CDR3 nucleotides are TGTGCCAGCTCTCCCACAGGGGTTCCCGAAGCTTTCTTT. Amino acid sequence: CASSPTGVPEAFF.

This chain's CDR3 is CASSLALGVYEQYF. The CDR3 nucleotides read TGTGCCAGCAGCTTGGCCCTTGGAGTCTACGAGCAGTACTTC. The genes are TRBV5-6 and TRBJ2-7, with D unclear. This CDR3 is 14 amino acids long. Germline values: CDR1 SGHDT, CDR2 YYEEEE. V was trimmed by 0 bases and J by 3 bases, leaving 10 bases between them.